The entry below describes one T cell receptor (beta chain). Its antigen is still unknown. The data were taken from a study of T cells in Graves' hyperthyroidism and ophthalmopathy. Study information: Peripheral blood sampling occurred at initial diagnosis, before any treatment.

Study observations and caveats: Onset of ophthalmopathy came a median around 6.5 months after the model predicted it.

Authors of the study amplified TCR beta CDR3 regions from RNA transcripts. The study used the HTBI primer set for a first-round RT-PCR of the TCR CDR3. TCRdb passed the multiplex PCR reads through MiXCR, listing each CDR3 protein once. The table has 200,000 to 250,000 distinct CDR3 sequences, about 15% seen once. Hyperthyroidism patients were newly diagnosed, had disease duration under 2 months, and were aged 18 to 65 years. It was around 10 ml of fresh peripheral blood that supplied the PBMCs. The CDR3 is made up of 14 amino acids. CDR1 and CDR2 (germline): LNHDA, SQIVND (reference sequence). The ends lost 6 bases at V and 7 bases at J; junction bases unmatched: 9.

The source of this sequence is a man aged 45-65 years with Graves' hyperthyroidism. The gene calls are TRBV19 and TRBJ1-2, with TRBD1 matching over 9 bases. Material: blood. The chain's CDR3 is CASSRDREMGGYTF. Written as DNA, the CDR3 is TGTGCCAGTAGCCGGGACAGGGAGATGGGTGGCTACACCTTC.